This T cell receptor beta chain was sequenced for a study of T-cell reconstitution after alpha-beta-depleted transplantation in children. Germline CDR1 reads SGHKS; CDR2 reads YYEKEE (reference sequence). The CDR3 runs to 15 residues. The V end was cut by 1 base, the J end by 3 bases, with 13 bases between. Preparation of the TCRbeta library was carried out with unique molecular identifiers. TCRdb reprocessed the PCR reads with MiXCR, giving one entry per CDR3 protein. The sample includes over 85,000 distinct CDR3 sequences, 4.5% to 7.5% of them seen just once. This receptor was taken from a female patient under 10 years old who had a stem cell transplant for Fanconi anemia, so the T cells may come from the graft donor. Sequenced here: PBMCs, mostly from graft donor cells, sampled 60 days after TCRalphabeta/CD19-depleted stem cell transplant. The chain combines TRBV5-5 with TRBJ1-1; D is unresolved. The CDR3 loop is CASSLITPGDTEAFF. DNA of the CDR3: TGTGCCAGCAGCTTGATCACCCCAGGAGACACTGAAGCTTTCTTT. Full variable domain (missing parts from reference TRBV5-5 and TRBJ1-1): DAGVTQSPTHLIKTRGQQVTLRCSPISGHKSVSWYQQVLGQGPQFIFQYYEKEERGRGNFPDRFSARQFPNYSSELNVNALLLGDSALYLCASSLITPGDTEAFFGQGTRLTVV.